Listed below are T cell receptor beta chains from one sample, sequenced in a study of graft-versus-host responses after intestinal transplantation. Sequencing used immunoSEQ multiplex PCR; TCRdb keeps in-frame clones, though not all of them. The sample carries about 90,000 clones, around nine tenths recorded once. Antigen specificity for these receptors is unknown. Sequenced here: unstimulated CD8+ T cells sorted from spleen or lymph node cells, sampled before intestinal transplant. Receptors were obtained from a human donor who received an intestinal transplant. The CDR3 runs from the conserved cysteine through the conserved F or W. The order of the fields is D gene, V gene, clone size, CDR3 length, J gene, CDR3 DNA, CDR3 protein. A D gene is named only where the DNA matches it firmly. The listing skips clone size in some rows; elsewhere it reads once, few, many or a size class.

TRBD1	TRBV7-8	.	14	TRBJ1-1	TGTGCCAGCAGCTTTCGACAGGGTAGCACTGAAGCTTTCTTT	CASSFRQGSTEAFF
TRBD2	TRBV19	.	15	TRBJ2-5	TGTGCCAGTAACATAGCGGGAGGGCCGGGAGAGACCCAGTACTTC	CASNIAGGPGETQYF
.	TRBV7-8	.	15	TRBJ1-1	TGTGCCAGCAGCTTAGTAATGGGCGGGCGCGCTGAAGCTTTCTTT	CASSLVMGGRAEAFF
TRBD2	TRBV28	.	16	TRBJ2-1	TGTGCCAGCAGTTTCTCTAGCGGGAGGGCATTGGATGAGCAGTTCTTC	CASSFSSGRALDEQFF
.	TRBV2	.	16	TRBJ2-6	TGTGCCAGCAGGCAAACAGGGTTTTCCGGGGCCAACGTCCTGACTTTC	CASRQTGFSGANVLTF
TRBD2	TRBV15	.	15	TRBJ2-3	TGTGCCACCAGCCATAGACTAGCGGGAGGTGACACGCAGTATTTT	CATSHRLAGGDTQYF
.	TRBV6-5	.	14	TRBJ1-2	TGTGCCAGCAGTGAATGGGGGCCGGACTATGGCTACACCTTC	CASSEWGPDYGYTF
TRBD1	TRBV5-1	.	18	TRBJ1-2	TGCGCCAGCAGCTGGGATCCGGGACAGGGGGCTTCCCGTTATGGCTACACCTTC	CASSWDPGQGASRYGYTF
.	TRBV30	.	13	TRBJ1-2	TGTGCCTGGAGGGCCCCCCAAGGGGCCGGCTACACCTTC	CAWRAPQGAGYTF
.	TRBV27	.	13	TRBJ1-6	TGTGCCAGCAGTTTATGGCAGAATTCACCCCTCCACTTT	CASSLWQNSPLHF
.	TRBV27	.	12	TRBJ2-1	TGTGCCAGCAGTTTACCGGGTAATGAGCAGTTCTTC	CASSLPGNEQFF
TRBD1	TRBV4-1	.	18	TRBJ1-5	TGCGCCAGCAGCCAAGATCGGGACAGGGGGCTAGGCAATCAGCCCCAGCATTTT	CASSQDRDRGLGNQPQHF
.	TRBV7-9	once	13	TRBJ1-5	TGTGCCAGCAGCTTGAGTCACAATCAGCCCCAGCATTTT	CASSLSHNQPQHF
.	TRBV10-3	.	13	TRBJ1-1	TGTGCCATCAGTGAGGGGGCCAGCACTGAAGCTTTCTTT	CAISEGASTEAFF
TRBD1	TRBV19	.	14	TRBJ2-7	TGTGCCAGTAGTATGGGGACAGGGCCCTACGAGCAGTACTTC	CASSMGTGPYEQYF
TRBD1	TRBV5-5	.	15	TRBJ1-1	TGTGCCAGCAGCACACCCGGGACAGGGGAGACTGAAGCTTTCTTT	CASSTPGTGETEAFF
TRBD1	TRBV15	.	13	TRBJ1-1	TGTGCCACCAGCTGGACAGGGAACACTGAAGCTTTCTTT	CATSWTGNTEAFF
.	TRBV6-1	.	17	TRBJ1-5	TGTGCCAGCAGTGAGGCCCCATGGTTGATGAGCAATCAGCCCCAGCATTTT	CASSEAPWLMSNQPQHF
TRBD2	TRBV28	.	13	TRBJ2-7	TGTGCCAGCAGCGTTAGCGGGATTTACGAGCAGTACTTC	CASSVSGIYEQYF
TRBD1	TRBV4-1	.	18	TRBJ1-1	TGCGCCAGCAGCCAAGATCAGACAGGGGGCGGTCTGAACACTGAAGCTTTCTTT	CASSQDQTGGGLNTEAFF
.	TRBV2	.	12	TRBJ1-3	TGTGCCAGCAGGGTCCACAGAAACACCATATATTTT	CASRVHRNTIYF
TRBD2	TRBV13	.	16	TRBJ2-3	TGTGCCAGCAGTAGCAGGGCGGGAGGGAGCACAGATACGCAGTATTTT	CASSSRAGGSTDTQYF
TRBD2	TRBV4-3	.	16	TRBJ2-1	TGCGCCAGCAGCACCGCCGGGACTAGAGGTCTGAATGAGCAGTTCTTC	CASSTAGTRGLNEQFF
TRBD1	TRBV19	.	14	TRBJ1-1	TGTGCCAGTAGTCCAATCGACAGGGGGACTGAAGCTTTCTTT	CASSPIDRGTEAFF
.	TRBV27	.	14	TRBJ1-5	TGTGCCAGCAGTTTATATCCGTTCAATCAGCCCCAGCATTTT	CASSLYPFNQPQHF
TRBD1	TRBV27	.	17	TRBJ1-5	TGTGCCAGCAGTTCCGGGACAGGGTCAGGGAGCAATCAGCCCCAGCATTTT	CASSSGTGSGSNQPQHF
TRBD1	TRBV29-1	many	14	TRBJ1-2	TGCAGCGTTGACCGGGTGGGACAGCTTGCGGGCTACACCTTC	CSVDRVGQLAGYTF
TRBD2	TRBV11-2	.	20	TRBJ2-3	TGTGCCAGCAGCTTAGATCAGGGACTAGCGGGAGTGGGGGCCACAGATACGCAGTATTTT	CASSLDQGLAGVGATDTQYF
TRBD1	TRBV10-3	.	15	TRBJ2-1	TGTGCCATCAGTGAGTCGGGGGACAGAAGAAATGAGCAGTTCTTC	CAISESGDRRNEQFF
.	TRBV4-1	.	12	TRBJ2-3	TGCGCCAGCAGCCACCAGTGGGATACGCAGTATTTT	CASSHQWDTQYF
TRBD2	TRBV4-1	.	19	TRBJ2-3	TGCGCCAGCAGCCAAGCCCCACCAGGACTAGCGGGAGAGACAGATACGCAGTATTTT	CASSQAPPGLAGETDTQYF
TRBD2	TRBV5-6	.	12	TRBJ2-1	TGTGCCAGCAGCTCAGCGGGGGGTGAGCAGTTCTTC	CASSSAGGEQFF
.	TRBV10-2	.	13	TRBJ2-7	TGCGCCAGCAGTGTACAGGGGGGGTACGAGCAGTACTTC	CASSVQGGYEQYF
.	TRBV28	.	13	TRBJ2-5	TGTGCCAGCAGTCCGGACTCGATAGAGACCCAGTACTTC	CASSPDSIETQYF
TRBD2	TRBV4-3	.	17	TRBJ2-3	TGCGCCAGCAGCCAAGTCCTCCTAGCGGGCGGGGCAGATACGCAGTATTTT	CASSQVLLAGGADTQYF